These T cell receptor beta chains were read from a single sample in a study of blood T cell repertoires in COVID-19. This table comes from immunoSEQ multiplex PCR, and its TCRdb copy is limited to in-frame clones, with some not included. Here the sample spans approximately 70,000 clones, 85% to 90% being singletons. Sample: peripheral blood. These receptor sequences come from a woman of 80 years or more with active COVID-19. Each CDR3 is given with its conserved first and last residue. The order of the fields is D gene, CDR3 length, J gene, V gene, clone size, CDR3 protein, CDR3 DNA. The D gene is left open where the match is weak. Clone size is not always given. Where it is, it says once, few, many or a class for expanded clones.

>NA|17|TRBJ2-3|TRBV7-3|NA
CASSPTLSRGSTDTQYF
TGTGCCAGCAGCCCCACTCTGAGTCGTGGTAGCACAGATACGCAGTATTTT
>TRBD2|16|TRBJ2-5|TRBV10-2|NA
CASSDYGLAGGGAQYF
TGCGCCAGCAGTGACTACGGACTAGCGGGAGGAGGTGCCCAGTACTTC
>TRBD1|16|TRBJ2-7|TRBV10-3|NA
CAISDAGTGFSSEQYF
TGTGCCATCAGTGACGCCGGGACAGGGTTTTCGAGTGAGCAGTACTTC
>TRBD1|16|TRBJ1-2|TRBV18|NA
CASSPPPGTGYYGYTF
TGTGCCAGCTCACCACCGCCCGGGACAGGGTACTATGGCTACACCTTC
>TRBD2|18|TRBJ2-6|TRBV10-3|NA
CAISEGLALDSGANVLTF
TGTGCCATCAGTGAGGGACTAGCACTTGACTCTGGGGCCAACGTCCTGACTTTC
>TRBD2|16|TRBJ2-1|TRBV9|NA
CASSSQRASGNNEQFF
TGTGCCAGCAGCTCTCAAAGGGCTAGCGGGAACAATGAGCAGTTCTTC
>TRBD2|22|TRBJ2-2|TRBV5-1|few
CASSLTPGRHSGRPIDTGELFF
TGCGCCAGCAGCTTGACTCCGGGTCGCCATAGCGGGAGGCCTATAGACACCGGGGAGCTGTTTTTT
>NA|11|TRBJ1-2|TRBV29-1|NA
CSAQVNYGYTF
TGCAGCGCGCAGGTGAACTATGGCTACACCTTC
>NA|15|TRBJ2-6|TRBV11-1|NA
CASSSGESGANVLTF
TGTGCCAGCAGTTCAGGGGAGTCTGGGGCCAACGTCCTGACTTTC
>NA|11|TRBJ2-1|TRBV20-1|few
CSAPLYNEQFF
TGCAGTGCTCCCTTATACAATGAGCAGTTCTTC
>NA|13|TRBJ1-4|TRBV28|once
CASSLPTDEKLFF
TGTGCCAGCAGCCTTCCGACAGATGAAAAACTGTTTTTT
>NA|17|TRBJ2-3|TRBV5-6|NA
CASSFAGPILPTDTQYF
TGTGCCAGCAGCTTTGCGGGACCCATACTCCCCACAGATACGCAGTATTTT
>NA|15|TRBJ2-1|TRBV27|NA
CASSYQGDLRNEQFF
TGTGCCAGCAGTTACCAGGGCGACCTTCGCAATGAGCAGTTCTTC
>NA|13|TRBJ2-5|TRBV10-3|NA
CATHERSGETQYF
TGTGCCACCCACGAGAGGTCCGGGGAGACCCAGTACTTC
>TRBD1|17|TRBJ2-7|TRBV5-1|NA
CASSLAQAGTGPYEQYF
TGCGCCAGCAGCTTGGCCCAAGCCGGGACAGGGCCATACGAGCAGTACTTC
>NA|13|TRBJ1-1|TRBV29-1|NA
CSVEGGGGTEAFF
TGCAGCGTTGAGGGAGGTGGGGGTACTGAAGCTTTCTTT